The 31 T cell receptor beta chains listed next were all sequenced from one sample in a study of CD4 and CD8 cells across lung adenocarcinoma regions. Using its own MiXCR run on the PCR reads, TCRdb lists one record per CDR3 protein. The table shows thousands of distinct CDR3 sequences, with about 51% occurring only once. The sequenced sample was CD8+ T cells from the center of a lung tumor. The receptors were gathered from a female donor with lung adenocarcinoma. The CD4 and CD8 labels of this study may be unreliable.

V and J are TRBV6-8 and TRBJ2-4; 8 bases are a match to TRBD2. The CDR3 is 16 amino acids. Germline values: CDR1 MNHGY, CDR2 SAAAGT. The CDR3 DNA reads TGTGTCTGTACCGGGTCGGGGGGCGGGGGGCCTGACACCCAGTACTTC. Translation gives CVCTGSGGGGPDTQYF.

Concerning this clonotype itself: A junction boundary mismatches the germline segment, possibly from a read error. V usage is TRBV7-3 and J usage is TRBJ2-5, with D hard to call. Germline V gene lookup returns CDR1 SGHTA and CDR2 FQGTGA. CDR3 size: 11 residues. In DNA, the CDR3 is TGTGCCCAGCCTATTTTTTTTGTAGGGTTTTGG. Its protein product is CAQPIFFVGFW.

This chain connects TRBV6-1 to TRBJ2-3; D uncertain. This CDR3 is 15 amino acids long. Trimming shortened V by 8 bases and J by 3 bases, and 18 bases separated the two germline ends. Germline CDR1 is MNHNS and CDR2 is SASEGT. This CDR3 reads CASGLSGRVTDTQYF. CDR3 DNA: TGTGCCAGCGGGCTATCCGGCAGAGTAACAGATACGCAGTATTTT.

Points on this clonotype: The junction shows a germline mismatch at one end, possibly a read error. The J gene is TRBJ2-5, the V gene TRBV6-1; 10 nucleotides match TRBD1. In germline, CDR1 is MNHNS, CDR2 SASEGT. The CDR3 spans 17 residues. CDR3 bases: TGTGCCAGCAGTGCGGGGATGGGGACAGGGGACGCAGAGACCCAGTACTTT. Amino acids: CASSAGMGTGDAETQYF.

A word on this clonotype: At one end the junction does not follow the germline gene, possibly because of a read error. V and J are TRBV12-3 or TRBV12-4 and TRBJ2-3; no definite D call. The J call may be wrong; the DNA end is better matched by TRBJ2-7. The length of the CDR3 is 15 residues. Here the CDR3 DNA reads TGTGCCCGCAGTTCGCGGCCGTGCGCCACAAATACGCAGTACTTC. Translated, it gives CARSSRPCATNTQYF.

This clonotype counts as medium-sized (0.01 to 0.1%). The chain's CDR3 is CASSYEKGGADTQYF. The CDR3 nucleotides are TGTGCCAGCAGTTACGAGAAGGGCGGGGCAGATACGCAGTATTTT. The chain links TRBV6-2 or TRBV6-3 to TRBJ2-3, with D possibly being TRBD2 (6 bases). The CDR3 spans 15 residues. V lost 2 bases to trimming and J lost 4 bases, with 13 bases between them. Looked up from germline, CDR1 is MNHEY and CDR2 is SVGEGT.

CDR3: CASSELLSQGGGEQYF. The DNA for the CDR3 is TGTGCCAGCAGTGAACTGTTGTCACAGGGAGGCGGCGAGCAGTACTTC. V and J are TRBV6-1 and TRBJ2-5; D tentatively fits TRBD1 or TRBD2 (6 bases each). The end of the DNA is better explained by TRBJ2-7, so the J call may be wrong. The V gene's germline CDR1 is MNHNS and CDR2 SASEGT. This CDR3 is 16 amino acids long.

To note about this clonotype: Because it lacks the conserved phenylalanine or tryptophan at the end, this CDR3 is likely a read error. Because the CDR3's place on the DNA is in doubt, the DNA is left out and the CDR3 is given as listed by TCRdb. The V call is TRBV7-2, the J call TRBJ2-5. The CDR3 length equals 13 residues, ends included. Germline V lookup: CDR1 SGHTA, CDR2 FQGNSA. The CDR3 sequence: CASSLAPRESQHS.

Worth noting for this clonotype: Germline is not matched at one junction end, which may reflect a read error. The chain has TRBV7-2 and TRBJ2-3, with D perhaps being TRBD1 or TRBD2 (6 bases each). The V gene's germline CDR1 is SGHTA and CDR2 FQGNSA. This CDR3 contains 15 residues. CDR3 DNA sequence: TGTGCCGCGGGCTTAGGGGGGCGGGGCCGAGATACCCAGTATTTC. Translation gives CAAGLGGRGRDTQYF.

A word on this clonotype: A read error is possible here, since a much larger clone lies one base away. The chain's CDR3 is CASSLHVTNEQFF. DNA for the CDR3: TGTGCCAGCAGTTTACATGTAACTAATGAGCAGTTCTTC. The rearrangement joins TRBV27 to TRBJ2-1; no definite D call. The germline V gene has CDR1 MNHEY and CDR2 SMNVEV (reference sequence). This CDR3 comprises 13 residues. V was shortened by 2 bases and J by 7 bases, with 9 bases between the two germline ends.

J is TRBJ1-5 and V is TRBV7-2, with unresolved D. The V gene's germline CDR1 is SGHTA and CDR2 FQGNSA. The CDR3 is 13 residues long. Trimming took off 4 bases at V and 3 bases at J, with 7 bases between the two ends. The CDR3, as DNA: TGTGCCAGCAGCTCAACAGTCAATCAGCCCCAGCATTTT. Protein sequence: CASSSTVNQPQHF.

This clonotype came up a few times. The chain links TRBV7-2 to TRBJ2-5, with TRBD1 identical over 7 bases. From germline, CDR1 is SGHTA and CDR2 FQGNSA. V was clipped by 6 bases and J by 5 bases; unmatched bases: 9. The CDR3 spans 14 residues. This chain's CDR3 is CASSSRQGRETQYF. CDR3 bases: TGTGCCAGCAGTTCCCGACAGGGCAGGGAGACCCAGTACTTC.

This clonotype was detected only a few times. No conserved phenylalanine or tryptophan is present at the end of the CDR3, so a read error is the likely explanation. Because the CDR3's place on the DNA is in doubt, the DNA is left out and the CDR3 is given as listed by TCRdb. The CDR3 sequence is CAVSQGSLSYCFLAAMPSP. The V call is TRBV30, the J call TRBJ2-1; the DNA was not used to check the table's D call, TRBD2. CDR1 and CDR2 (germline): GTSNPN, SVGIG (reference sequence). A total of 19 residues make up the CDR3, ends included.

This clonotype was detected many times. The chain is built from TRBV10-2 and TRBJ1-1; D is unclear. This CDR3 comprises 12 residues. Germline CDR1 reads WSHSY; CDR2 reads SAAADI. V lost 6 bases and J lost 1, with 6 bases in between. The CDR3 nucleotides are TGCGCCAGCAGCCCGACGAACACTGAAGCTTTCTTT. This gives the protein CASSPTNTEAFF.

J is TRBJ1-2 and V is TRBV12-3 or TRBV12-4; D may be TRBD1 (5 bases). This CDR3 contains 12 residues. The DNA for the CDR3 is TGTGCTATCCGGGGGGTTGTAGAGGGCTACACCTTC. The encoded protein is CAIRGVVEGYTF.

Regarding this clonotype: A junction end diverges from the germline sequence, so it may reflect a read error. The CDR3, as DNA: TGTCTCGGCAGCCAGGCTGTAAGCACCGAGGAGCAGTTTTTT. It codes for CLGSQAVSTEEQFF. The V and J genes are TRBV7-6 and TRBJ2-2; D is unresolved. The CDR3 is 14 amino acids. Germline V gene data show CDR1 as SGHVS and CDR2 as FNYEAQ.

As concerns this clonotype: The junction does not match germline at one end; this may be a read error. This sequence joins TRBV6-5 and TRBJ2-1, with D possibly being TRBD2 (5 bases). This CDR3 is 16 amino acids long. Per germline, CDR1 MNHEY and CDR2 SVGAGI. CDR3 bases: TGTGCCAGCAGTTATAACCGGGATGTATGCACCGATGAGCAGTTTTTC. It encodes CASSYNRDVCTDEQFF.

The chain couples TRBV19 to TRBJ2-1; the D gene is possibly TRBD1 (6 bases). TRBJ2-7 explains the end of the DNA better; the J call may be wrong. Germline lookup yields CDR1 LNHDA and CDR2 SQIVND (reference sequence). The CDR3 has 16 residues. The CDR3 here is CASSTPPDRISYEQYF. The CDR3 nucleotides read TGTGCCAGTAGTACACCTCCGGACAGAATCTCCTACGAGCAGTACTTC.

Concerning this clonotype: One junction end does not reproduce the germline sequence, and a read error may be involved. V gene TRBV6-1 combines with J gene TRBJ2-3; no reliable D call. Germline V CDR1 and CDR2: MNHNS, SASEGT. The CDR3 length is 14 residues. The CDR3 protein is CASSEGWSKDTQYF. The CDR3 DNA sequence: TGTGCCAGCAGTGAAGGGTGGAGCAAAGATACGCAGTATTTC.

This clonotype appeared once. A junction end diverges from the germline sequence, so it may reflect a read error. This chain links TRBV11-2 with TRBJ2-1; D may be TRBD2 (6 bases). Germline V lookup: CDR1 SGHAT, CDR2 FQNNGV. This CDR3 spans 12 amino acids. The CDR3 loop reads CASSRNTREQFF. As DNA, the CDR3 is TGTGCCAGCAGCCGAAACACCCGGGAGCAGTTTTTT.

This clonotype appeared a few times. The rearrangement joins TRBV12-3 or TRBV12-4 to TRBJ1-1; D not resolved. V gave up 7 bases and J gave up 1 base, with 10 bases separating them. The CDR3 contains 13 residues. The CDR3, as DNA: TGTGCCAGCACCTTTGAAAGGAACACTGAAGCTTTCTTT. It translates to CASTFERNTEAFF.

In this sample, this clonotype is medium-sized. The genes are TRBV7-6 and TRBJ2-1, with D possibly being TRBD2 (6 bases). With the DNA end fitting TRBJ2-7 better, the J assignment may be wrong. CDR3 length: 15 residues. Per germline, CDR1 SGHVS and CDR2 FNYEAQ. This chain's CDR3 is CASSPGRDPYNEQYF. Here the CDR3 DNA reads TGTGCCAGCAGCCCGGGGCGGGACCCCTACAATGAGCAGTACTTC.

Many counts were recorded for this clonotype. A clone one base away is much larger, so this may be a read error. The chain carries TRBV6-1 and TRBJ2-1; 13 bases fit TRBD2. Trimming took 8 bases from V and 13 from J; bases not matched to a gene: 17. The germline V gene has CDR1 MNHNS and CDR2 SASEGT. The CDR3 loop spans 16 amino acids. In DNA form, the CDR3 reads TGTGCCAGCTCTCTCTCCGGGACTAGCGGGGAAGAGACCCAGTTCTTC. Translated, it gives CASSLSGTSGEETQFF.

V and J are TRBV6-5 and TRBJ2-5; D is unclear. The CDR3 contains 14 residues. Trimming shortened V by 2 bases and J by 2 bases, and 9 bases separated the two germline ends. Germline values: CDR1 MNHEY, CDR2 SVGAGI. The CDR3 sequence: CASSYDINQETQYF. The CDR3, as DNA: TGTGCCAGCAGTTACGACATTAATCAAGAGACCCAGTACTTC.

The chain joins TRBV6-1 to TRBJ2-4; tentatively, D is TRBD1 or TRBD2 (5 bases each). Germline CDR1 reads MNHNS; CDR2 reads SASEGT. There are 15 residues in the CDR3. V was pared by 7 bases and J by 13 bases, with 26 bases between. CDR3 sequence (DNA): TGTGCCAGCACCGAGGGGCTGGGAGCCAAAAATACGCAGTACTTC. Residues: CASTEGLGAKNTQYF.

As for this clonotype: One end of the junction is discordant with germline, which a read error may explain. The rearrangement links TRBV7-2 to TRBJ2-1; the D gene could be TRBD1 or TRBD2 (6 bases each). This CDR3 comprises 14 residues. Per germline, CDR1 SGHTA and CDR2 FQGNSA. CDR3 coding DNA: TGTGCCAGCAAACTCGGGGGCAGCAACAGGGAGCAGTTCTTT. This sequence encodes CASKLGGSNREQFF. The complete variable domain, with remaining parts taken from reference TRBV7-2 and TRBJ2-1, reads GAGVSQSPSNKVTEKGKDVELRCDPISGHTALYWYRQSLGQGLEFLIYFQGNSAPDKSGLPSDRFSAERTGGSVSTLTIQRTQQEDSAVYLCASKLGGSNREQFFGPGTRLTVL.

V usage is TRBV6-5 and J usage is TRBJ1-1; the D is unclear. V lost 5 bases to trimming and J lost 3 bases, with 22 bases between them. Germline assignment: CDR1 MNHEY and CDR2 SVGAGI. The CDR3 loop spans 17 amino acids. As DNA, the CDR3 is TGTGCCAGCAGTAACCCCCGGCGGATTCCCTTAGACACTGAAGCTTTCTTT. Its translation is CASSNPRRIPLDTEAFF.

J is TRBJ2-3 and V is TRBV29-1; D is unclear. Germline V gives CDR1 SQVTM, CDR2 ANQGSEA. Trimming removed 3 bases at V and 4 bases at J, with 14 bases between. The CDR3 is made up of 14 amino acids. CDR3 loop: CSVEDPAVADTQYF. The CDR3 nucleotides are TGCAGCGTTGAGGACCCAGCCGTTGCAGATACGCAGTATTTT.

This clonotype is judged medium-sized. The chain is built from TRBV6-1 and TRBJ2-1; no reliable D call. The CDR3 covers 15 residues. CDR1 is MNHNS and CDR2 is SASEGT in the germline V gene. Trimming stripped 1 base from V and 13 bases from J, with 20 bases between. The CDR3 nucleotides are TGTGCCAGCAGTGAAGGCTCGCGACTCGGAGTGACCCAGTTCTTC. Translation gives CASSEGSRLGVTQFF.

On this clonotype: A read error may produce the germline difference seen at one junction end. The rearrangement uses TRBV12-5 and TRBJ2-1; D is possibly TRBD2 (5 bases). The CDR3 totals 13 residues. Germline V gene lookup returns CDR1 LGHNT and CDR2 FRNRAP. The CDR3 DNA sequence: TGTGCTAGTGGTTTGGAGTCCTACGGGGAGCTGTTTTTC. This translates into CASGLESYGELFF.

This clonotype was observed once. The rearrangement uses TRBV7-9 and TRBJ2-4; D gene ambiguous. CDR1 is SEHNR and CDR2 is FQNEAQ in the germline V gene (reference sequence). The CDR3 spans 12 residues. CDR3 sequence (DNA): TGTGCGGGCAGGTTAGGCAAAGATACGCAGTACTTC. This encodes CAGRLGKDTQYF.